Reported below is one T cell receptor (beta chain). As yet, its antigen is unknown. The data are from a study of cytomegalovirus exposure and HLA in healthy donors. Whole-study results and caveats: Later analysis showed TCR association rates varying by HLA locus, highest for DRB1 and lowest for HLA-C. TCR beta chains associated with HLA were, in a later analysis, more clonally expanded than equally common others.

This CDR3 spans 16 amino acids. CDR1 is SGHRS, CDR2 YFSETQ, per germline. V lost 6 bases and J lost 7; bases outside the gene matches: 14. The PCR made use of 60 Vbeta and 13 Jbeta primers. Libraries were prepared by immunoSEQ multiplex PCR; TCRdb keeps only in-frame clonotypes and omits some of them. Of 75,000 to 90,000 clones listed, around 85% were seen once; the top ten hold around 7%. This chain connects TRBV5-1 to TRBJ2-1; 9 positions match TRBD2. The clonotype comes from a man in his forties in good health and CMV-seropositive. The sample taken for sequencing was PBMCs. The DNA for the CDR3 is TGCGCCAGCACCAGGTCCGGCGGGGGGGCCACGAATGAGCAGTTCTTC. The encoded protein is CASTRSGGGATNEQFF.